This TCR beta chain appears in the sequencing data of a study of regulatory T cells in long-lasting Graves disease. Arm-PCR of CDR3 regions and iRepertoire HTBI primers were the basis on which TCR beta libraries were built. TCRdb redid the calling of the multiplex PCR reads with MiXCR, one entry per CDR3 protein. The repertoire holds approximately 270,000 distinct CDR3 sequences, with approximately 18% as singletons. Time point reported: newly diagnosed GD, antithyroid drugs for less than 3 months. RNA from PBMCs was the source of the TCR library. These records were also assigned to another study, of T cells in Graves' hyperthyroidism and ophthalmopathy. From that second work: Clinicians diagnosed patients from clinical symptoms, serum thyroxine and TRAb, thyroid ultrasound and orbital computed tomography.

This sequence originates from a woman aged 25 to 39 with Graves disease. Sequencing was performed on peripheral blood mononuclear cells (PBMCs), taken at new diagnosis, from a patient treated with antithyroid drugs.

The CDR3 sequence: CASSYSILGQGTGELFF. In nucleotides, the CDR3 is TGTGCCAGCAGTTACTCGATCTTGGGACAGGGCACCGGGGAGCTGTTTTTT. This chain connects TRBV6-2 or TRBV6-3 to TRBJ2-2; 9 bases agree with TRBD1. With V trimmed by 0 bases and J by 4 bases, 6 bases remained unmatched. CDR1 is MNHEY, CDR2 SVGEGT, per germline. CDR3 size: 17 residues.